The T cell receptor beta chain described here comes from a study of identical twins. V lost 6 bases and J 5 bases, leaving 2 bases between the germline ends. Germline V CDR1 and CDR2: SEHNR, FQNEAQ (reference sequence). The CDR3 is 10 amino acids. This clonotype has only a few counts. Its target is unknown. Study results and caveats: Alpha sequences out of frame and shared by twins had excess low generation probability. Fewer insertions were carried by abundant cord blood beta clonotypes, but none was seen in memory repertoires.

TCRdb re-analysed the 5' RACE reads in MiXCR, keeping a single row per CDR3 protein. This table holds about 530,000 distinct CDR3 sequences, 13% to 15% found once. These data also featured in a second study, about yellow fever vaccine responses in identical twins.

Material: CD4+ T cells sorted from blood. This chain joins TRBV7-9 and TRBJ2-1; no clear D. The receptor comes from a woman aged 18-30 years in good health. The CDR3 protein is CASRHNEQFF. DNA of the CDR3: TGTGCCAGCAGACACAATGAGCAGTTCTTC.